The entry below gives a single T cell receptor (beta chain) sequence along with its context. This entry is derived from a study of blood T cell repertoires in COVID-19. Study in general: Some COVID-19 samples were acute and others convalescent; all came from the United States, Italy and Spain. T cells, B-cell-depleted T cells, or PBMCs provided the cDNA or gDNA that served as material.

Source study methods: The assay estimated nucleated cells by amplifying reference gene primers. The data were produced by immunoSEQ multiplex PCR, yet TCRdb's version contains in-frame clones alone and is incomplete. V and J calls and clone size are those listed in that table; D and trimming were worked out from the DNA. The sample shows around 300,000 clones, 70% to 90% of them seen only once. The germline gives CDR1 MNHEY, CDR2 SVGAGI. The CDR3 length is 14 residues. V shed 4 bases and J shed 1 base, with 10 bases lying between them. The rearrangement links TRBV6-5 to TRBJ1-1; D is unclear. The sample taken for sequencing was peripheral blood. The source is a woman between 70 and 85 years old with acute or convalescent COVID-19. The CDR3 DNA sequence: TGTGCCAGCAGTTTGAGGCGGGAGAACACTGAAGCTTTCTTT. Protein sequence: CASSLRRENTEAFF.